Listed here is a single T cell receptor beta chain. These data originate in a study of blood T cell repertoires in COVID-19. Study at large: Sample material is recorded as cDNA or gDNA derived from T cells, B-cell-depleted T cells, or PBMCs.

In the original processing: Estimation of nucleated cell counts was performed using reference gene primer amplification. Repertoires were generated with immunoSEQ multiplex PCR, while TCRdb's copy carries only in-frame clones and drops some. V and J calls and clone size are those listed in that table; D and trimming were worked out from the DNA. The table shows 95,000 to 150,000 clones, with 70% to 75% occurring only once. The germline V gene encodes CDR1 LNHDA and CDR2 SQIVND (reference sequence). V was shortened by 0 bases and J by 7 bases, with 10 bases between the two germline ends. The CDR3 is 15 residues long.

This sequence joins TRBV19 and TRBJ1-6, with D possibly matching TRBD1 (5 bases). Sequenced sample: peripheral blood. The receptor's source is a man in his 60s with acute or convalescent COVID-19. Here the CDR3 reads CASSIDGRENSPLHF. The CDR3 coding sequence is TGTGCCAGTAGTATAGATGGCAGGGAAAATTCACCCCTCCACTTT.